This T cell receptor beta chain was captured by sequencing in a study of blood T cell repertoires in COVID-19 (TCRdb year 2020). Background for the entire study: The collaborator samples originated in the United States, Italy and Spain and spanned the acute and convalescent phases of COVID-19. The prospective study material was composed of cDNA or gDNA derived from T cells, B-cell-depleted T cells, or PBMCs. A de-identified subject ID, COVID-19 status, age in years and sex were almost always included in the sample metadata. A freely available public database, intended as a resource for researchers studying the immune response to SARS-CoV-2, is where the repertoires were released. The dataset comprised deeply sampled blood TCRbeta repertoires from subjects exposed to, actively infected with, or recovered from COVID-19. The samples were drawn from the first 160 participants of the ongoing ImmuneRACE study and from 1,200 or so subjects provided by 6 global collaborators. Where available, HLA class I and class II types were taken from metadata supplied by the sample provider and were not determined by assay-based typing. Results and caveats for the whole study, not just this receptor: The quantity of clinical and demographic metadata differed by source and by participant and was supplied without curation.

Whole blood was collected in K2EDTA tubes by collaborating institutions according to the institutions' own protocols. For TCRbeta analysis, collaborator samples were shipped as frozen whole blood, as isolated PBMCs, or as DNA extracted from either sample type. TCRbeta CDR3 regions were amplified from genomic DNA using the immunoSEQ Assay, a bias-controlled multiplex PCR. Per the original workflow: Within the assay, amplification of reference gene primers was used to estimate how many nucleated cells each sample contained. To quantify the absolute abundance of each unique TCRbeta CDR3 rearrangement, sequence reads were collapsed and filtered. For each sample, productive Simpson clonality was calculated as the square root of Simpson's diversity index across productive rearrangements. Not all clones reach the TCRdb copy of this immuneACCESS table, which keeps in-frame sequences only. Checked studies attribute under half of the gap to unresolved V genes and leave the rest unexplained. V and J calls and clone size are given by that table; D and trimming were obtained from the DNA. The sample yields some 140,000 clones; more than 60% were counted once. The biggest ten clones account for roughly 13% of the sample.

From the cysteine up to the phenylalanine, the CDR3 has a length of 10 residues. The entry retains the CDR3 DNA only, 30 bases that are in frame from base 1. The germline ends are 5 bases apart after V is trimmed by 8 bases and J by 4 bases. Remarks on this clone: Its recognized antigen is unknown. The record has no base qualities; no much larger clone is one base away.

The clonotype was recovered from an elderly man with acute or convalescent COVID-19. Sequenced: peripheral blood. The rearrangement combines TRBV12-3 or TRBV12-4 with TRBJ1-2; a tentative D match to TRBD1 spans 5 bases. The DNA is TGTGCCAGCGGGGCCTATGGCTACACCTTC. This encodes CASGAYGYTF.